This TCR beta chain was captured by sequencing in a study of Graves' ophthalmopathy and Graves' hyperthyroidism listed by TCRdb under 2018. Regarding the research as a whole: Peripheral blood samples were taken at the time of initial diagnosis, before any treatment was given. To tell Graves' ophthalmopathy apart from Graves' hyperthyroidism, and to predict which patients would progress to ophthalmopathy, the study relied on TCR beta repertoire signatures. In total, some 140 blood samples were TCR-sequenced: approximately 42 ophthalmopathy, some 75 hyperthyroidism and approximately 17 hyperthyroidism-to-ophthalmopathy patients. To explore V-J signatures that separate ophthalmopathy from hyperthyroidism, a discovery set of about a hundred patients was enrolled, consisting of about 43 with ophthalmopathy and some 59 with stable hyperthyroidism. An independent validation cohort comprised some 19 hyperthyroidism patients and 15 to 17 patients who later progressed from hyperthyroidism to ophthalmopathy. In about 6 hyperthyroidism patients, T-cell repertoires of thyroid tissue and blood were compared. Following sampling, methimazole starting at 30 mg daily was administered to hyperthyroidism patients, and high-dose intravenous methylprednisolone was administered to ophthalmopathy patients. The 100 discovery patients were randomly divided into training and test sets at a 7:3 ratio. Study-level results and caveats: No statistical method was used to set the sample size in advance, and the investigators knew which group each participant was assigned to. Most expanded thyroid clonotypes with a frequency above 0.001 also appeared in blood, which suggests that blood repertoires may reflect the immune response in the thyroid. In cross-validation, the 13-signature model distinguished ophthalmopathy from stable hyperthyroidism with 87.88% sensitivity and 81.08% specificity, while in the test set the corresponding values were approximately 79% and 70%. In validation, the model predicted ophthalmopathy progression with 55% to 71% sensitivity and roughly 72% specificity; roughly eleven predicted patients were CT-confirmed with GO in a median of about 6.2 months.

V and J are truncated by 6 bases and 8 bases respectively, leaving an intervening sequence of 17 bases. The CDR3 has 15 amino acids, counting the end cysteine and phenylalanine. The entry retains the CDR3 DNA only, 45 bases that are in frame from base 1. Sequences MNHEY (CDR1) and SVGAGI (CDR2) are obtained from the germline V gene. Ten or more counts support this clonotype. The target of this receptor is not known. Within one base of it there is no much larger clone, and no base qualities were kept. For repertoire sequencing, TCR beta CDR3 regions were amplified from RNA transcripts. HTBI primers and the Qiagen OneStep RT-PCR kit were used in a first-round RT-PCR, which was followed by a second-round multiplex PCR, size selection and purification. Sequencing of the libraries was carried out on an Illumina HiSeq2000 in paired-end mode with 100 bp reads. As for the authors' bioinformatics: Reads were processed with SOAPnuke, discarding reads with adapters, uncalled bases, mean Phred below 15, or no exact constant-primer or identifier match. COPE v1.2.5 was used to merge high-quality paired reads. Each unique nucleotide sequence was treated as a clonotype, and MiTCR v1.1 was used to align the clonotypes to the IMGT TRB V, D and J references. Only V-J combinations with frequency above 0.0001 were analysed, covering 99.2% of repertoires. A TCR clonal expansion and chaos score per V-J combination was defined as the ratio of F50 clonal expansion to chaos observed in the TCRdist matrix. Features were reduced by Welch's t-statistics and random forest to approximately 12 V-J combinations, which fed a naive Bayes classifier. The Morisita-Horn index was used to measure how similar the thyroid and blood repertoires were. TCRdb ran its own pipeline on the public reads, namely fastp trimming at Q25 and MiXCR clone calling, and kept in-frame beta chains. Rows merge per CDR3 protein into single entries with the most common DNA and genes. The V and J calls were not made by the authors but by TCRdb's processing. This sample has almost 400,000 distinct CDR3 sequences in its table, and approximately 20% of those were observed once. In total, the top ten clones hold 1.5% to 2% of the sample.

Ophthalmopathy patients were characterized by moderately to severely active disease, a Clinical Activity Score of at least 3, a NOSPECS grade of at least 4, and a disease duration under 3 months. Patients with other autoimmune diseases, uncontrolled infections, pregnancy or lactation were excluded. Clinical symptoms, serum thyroxine, TRAb, thyroid ultrasound and orbital computed tomography formed the basis of the diagnosis. Using Ficoll-Paque density gradient centrifugation, PBMCs were isolated from 10 ml of fresh peripheral blood. Trizol reagent was used to extract the total RNA, and its quality was then checked on an Agilent 2100 Bioanalyzer.

Sequenced: peripheral blood. This chain joins TRBV6-5 to TRBJ1-6, with a tentative D gene TRBD1 over 5 matching bases. The receptor was isolated from a woman aged 18-35 years with Graves' ophthalmopathy. Donor details come from another sample of the same person, matched by shared clones. DNA sequence: TGTGCCAGCAGGTCCTCCGACAGATCCGATTCACCCCTCCACTTT. This translates into CASRSSDRSDSPLHF.